The 21 T cell receptor beta chains listed next were all sequenced from one sample in a study of T cells after yellow fever vaccination. In TCRdb, the 5' RACE reads were re-called with MiXCR into one record per CDR3 protein. The table lists under 550,000 distinct CDR3 sequences, just over 20% of them singletons. The input for sequencing was PBMCs, taken more than 20 days after the first yellow fever vaccination. The receptor set was obtained from a young man who received the YFV17D yellow fever vaccine.

This clonotype is a singleton in its sample. This chain links TRBV18 with TRBJ1-2; D possibly corresponds to TRBD1 (5 bases). Between the trimmed V and J ends, which lost 2 bases and 5 bases, there was a span of 18 bases. This CDR3 has 16 amino acids. Germline-derived CDR1 and CDR2 are KGHSH and LQKENI. In nucleotides, the CDR3 is TGTGCCAGCTCACCAAAAGGGACGGCGGTCGGATATGGCTACACCTTC. It specifies CASSPKGTAVGYGYTF.

This clonotype was seen more than once but under ten times. The chain uses TRBV23-1 and TRBJ2-4; maybe TRBD2 (7 bases). TRBV23-1 is classed as an ORF, of uncertain function. The V gene lost 8 bases and the J gene lost 1 base, with 27 bases spanning the gap. The CDR3 loop spans 19 amino acids. DNA of the CDR3: TGCGCCAGCCGTCCTCGGGGCAGTGGGAGGGGGTCGGCCAAAAACATTCAGTACTTC. This gives the protein CASRPRGSGRGSAKNIQYF.

This clonotype was picked up a small number of times. The chain combines TRBV5-1 with TRBJ2-7; D is perhaps TRBD1 (7 bases). Trimming took 5 bases from V and 0 from J, leaving 24 bases between them. CDR1 and CDR2 (germline): SGHRS, YFSETQ. The CDR3 is 18 amino acids. The CDR3 loop reads CASSPRAGQNLASYEQYF. DNA of the CDR3: TGCGCCAGCAGTCCCCGCGCGGGACAGAATTTAGCCTCCTACGAGCAGTACTTC.

In this sample, this clonotype turned up a few times. The chain has TRBV11-2 and TRBJ2-2, with D uncertain. This CDR3 contains 13 residues. Between the trimmed V and J ends, which lost 8 bases and 3 bases, there was a span of 10 bases. Per germline, CDR1 SGHAT and CDR2 FQNNGV. CDR3 in DNA: TGTGCCAGCTCGAATCTGTACACCGGGGAGCTGTTTTTT. Amino acids: CASSNLYTGELFF.

The rearrangement joins TRBV7-6 to TRBJ2-1, with 9 positions matching TRBD2. Germline lookup yields CDR1 SGHVS and CDR2 FNYEAQ. The CDR3 spans 15 residues. J gave up 15 bases and V 3 bases, and 15 bases lay outside the gene matches. The CDR3 DNA follows: TGTGCCAGCAGCTTGGCGGAGCGGGGGGTAGGGGCCCCGTTCTTC. This translates into CASSLAERGVGAPFF.

The V and J genes are TRBV7-2 and TRBJ2-2; D uncertain. Germline V CDR1 and CDR2: SGHTA, FQGNSA. The CDR3 runs to 13 residues. Trimming removed 3 bases from V and 6 bases from J, with 8 bases in between. DNA for the CDR3: TGTGCCAGCAGCTTGTCTATGGCCGGGGAGCTGTTTTTT. It is translated as CASSLSMAGELFF. Looking up the rest from reference TRBV7-2 and TRBJ2-2 gives the full variable domain: GAGVSQSPSNKVTEKGKDVELRCDPISGHTALYWYRQSLGQGLEFLIYFQGNSAPDKSGLPSDRFSAERTGGSVSTLTIQRTQQEDSAVYLCASSLSMAGELFFGEGSRLTVL.

V is TRBV24-1 and J is TRBJ2-1; the match to TRBD2 covers 7 bases. Germline CDR1 KGHDR, CDR2 SFDVKD. The CDR3 runs to 15 residues. V lost 3 bases and J lost 4; bases outside the gene matches: 5. The DNA of the CDR3 is TGTGCCACCAGTGATGTGGGGGGGTCTTACAATGAGCAGTTCTTC. This sequence encodes CATSDVGGSYNEQFF.

This clonotype turned up a few times. V gene TRBV12-3 or TRBV12-4 combines with J gene TRBJ1-1, with a weak D call TRBD1 (6 bases). V lost 2 bases and J lost 5, with 15 bases in between. The CDR3 is made up of 15 amino acids. The CDR3 is CASSLNSGGWTEAFF. In DNA form, the CDR3 reads TGTGCCAGCAGTTTAAATAGCGGGGGCTGGACTGAAGCTTTCTTT.

Turning to this clonotype: A much more abundant neighbour one base away suggests this may be a read error. The chain recombines TRBV6-5 with TRBJ1-2; D is possibly TRBD1 (6 bases). The CDR3 loop spans 14 amino acids. Germline-derived CDR1 and CDR2 are MNHEY and SVGAGI. Trimming shortened V by 0 bases and J by 4 bases, and 9 bases separated the two germline ends. DNA of the CDR3: TGTGCCAGCAGTTACTCGGGGGGCCCCTATGGCTACACCTTC. This gives the protein CASSYSGGPYGYTF.

The rearrangement joins TRBV7-8 to TRBJ1-1; the match to TRBD1 covers 7 bases. V trimming: 3 bases; J trimming: 10 bases; junction bases outside the gene matches: 8. Germline CDR1 reads SGHVS; CDR2 reads FQNEAQ. This CDR3 has 13 residues. In DNA, the CDR3 is TGTGCCAGCAGCTTGGCCGTAGGGGACAGAGCTTTCTTT. Translated, it gives CASSLAVGDRAFF.

The gene calls are TRBV6-6 and TRBJ1-2; no reliable D call. V was trimmed by 6 bases and J by 6 bases, leaving 11 bases between them. Germline CDR1 reads MNHNY; CDR2 reads SVGAGI (reference sequence). The CDR3 covers 12 residues. The CDR3 nucleotides are TGTGCCAGCAGCTACACAGTGAATGGCTACACCTTC. Its translation: CASSYTVNGYTF.

This clonotype has just a few counts. The J gene is TRBJ2-4, the V gene TRBV7-9; possibly TRBD2 for D (7 bases). The CDR3 totals 17 residues. The germline V and J ends were trimmed by 0 bases and 3 bases, with 15 bases remaining between them. Germline CDR1 and CDR2: SEHNR and FQNEAQ (reference sequence). Here the CDR3 reads CASSLAYGGLGKNIQYF. CDR3 sequence (DNA): TGTGCCAGCAGCTTAGCCTACGGGGGGCTCGGCAAAAACATTCAGTACTTC.

This chain connects TRBV5-4 to TRBJ1-2, with D perhaps TRBD1 (6 bases). CDR3 length: 14 amino acids. In germline, CDR1 is SGHNT, CDR2 YYREEE (reference sequence). V lost 2 bases and J lost 7, with 15 bases in between. CDR3 loop: CASSFGENRVGYTF. The CDR3 nucleotides read TGTGCCAGCAGCTTCGGGGAGAACAGGGTTGGCTACACCTTC.

This chain links TRBV20-1 with TRBJ2-3, with TRBD2 identical over 9 bases. Trimming took 3 bases from V and 1 from J; bases not matched to a gene: 5. CDR1 is DFQATT and CDR2 is SNEGSKA in the germline V gene (reference sequence). This CDR3 region has 15 residues. The CDR3 nucleotides read TGCAGTGCTAGTGGGGTAGCGGGGGGCACAGATACGCAGTATTTT. Translating gives CSASGVAGGTDTQYF.

This clonotype was picked up many times. The chain combines TRBV20-1 with TRBJ2-7; D ambiguous. This CDR3 is 12 amino acids long. V gave up 3 bases and J gave up 6 bases, with 12 bases separating them. The germline CDR1 and CDR2 sequences are DFQATT and SNEGSKA (reference sequence). The CDR3 coding sequence is TGCAGTGCTAGCTGGCAAACCGGCGAGCAGTACTTC. Translated, it gives CSASWQTGEQYF.

This chain uses TRBV29-1 with TRBJ2-5; the D gene is possibly TRBD1 (8 bases). V lost 6 bases and J lost 5, with 19 bases in between. CDR3 length: 14 residues. From germline, CDR1 is SQVTM and CDR2 ANQGSEA. This CDR3 is CSVHLTGGAETQYF. CDR3 nucleotides: TGCAGCGTCCACCTCACAGGGGGGGCGGAGACCCAGTACTTC.

V gene TRBV5-1 combines with J gene TRBJ2-1; D is undetermined. CDR1 is SGHRS, CDR2 YFSETQ, per germline. The V end lost 0 bases, the J end lost 4 bases, and 5 bases lay between the germline ends. This CDR3 region has 13 residues. The CDR3 coding sequence is TGCGCCAGCAGCTTGGAGCGTTACAATGAGCAGTTCTTC. Residues: CASSLERYNEQFF.

Only a few counts were recorded for this clonotype. The chain employs TRBV7-6 and TRBJ1-6; perhaps TRBD1 as D (5 bases). This CDR3 contains 14 residues. With 1 base removed from V and 9 bases from J, the gap between germline ends came to 10 bases. In germline, CDR1 is SGHVS, CDR2 FNYEAQ. In nucleotides, the CDR3 is TGTGCCAGCAGCTTAGGGACACTGCTTTCACCCCTCCACTTT. Translation: CASSLGTLLSPLHF.

V and J are TRBV29-1 and TRBJ2-1; tentative D call: TRBD2 (5 bases). The V end was cut by 4 bases, the J end by 8 bases, with 18 bases between. The CDR3 loop spans 14 amino acids. Germline-derived CDR1 and CDR2 are SQVTM and ANQGSEA. CDR3 residues: CSVVFGSASHEQFF. The CDR3 DNA follows: TGCAGCGTTGTATTCGGTTCGGCTAGCCATGAGCAGTTCTTC.

This clonotype showed up just once. The gene calls are TRBV4-2 and TRBJ2-3; 10 bases are shared with TRBD2. V lost 6 bases, J lost 2 bases, and 5 bases stayed unmatched. Germline V gives CDR1 LGHNA, CDR2 YNFKEQ. The CDR3 totals 15 residues. This CDR3 reads CASRALAGVTDTQYF. The CDR3 region has the DNA TGTGCCAGCAGGGCCCTAGCGGGGGTCACAGATACGCAGTATTTT.

This clonotype was detected many times. V usage is TRBV7-2 and J usage is TRBJ1-5; a weak D match, TRBD1 (5 bases). This CDR3 spans 17 amino acids. The germline gives CDR1 SGHTA, CDR2 FQGNSA. V was clipped by 4 bases and J by 2 bases, with 18 bases between them. The CDR3 DNA is TGTGCCAGCAGCTCCGGAGGGGTCGGCGGGGGCAATCAGCCCCAGCATTTT. This gives the protein CASSSGGVGGGNQPQHF.